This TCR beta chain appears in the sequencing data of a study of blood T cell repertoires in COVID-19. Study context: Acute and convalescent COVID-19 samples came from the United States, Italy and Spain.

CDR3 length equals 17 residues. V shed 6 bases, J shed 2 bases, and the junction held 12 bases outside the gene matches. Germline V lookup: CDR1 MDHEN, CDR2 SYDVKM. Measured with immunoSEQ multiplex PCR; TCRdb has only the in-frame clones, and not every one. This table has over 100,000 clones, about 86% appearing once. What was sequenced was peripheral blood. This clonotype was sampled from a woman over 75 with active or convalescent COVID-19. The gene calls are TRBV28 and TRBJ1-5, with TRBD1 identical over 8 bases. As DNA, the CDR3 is TGTGCCAGCAGGGAACACGGACAGGGACTTGGCAATCAGCCCCAGCATTTT. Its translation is CASREHGQGLGNQPQHF.